Following are 10 T cell receptor beta chains from one sample sequenced in a study of blood T cell repertoires in COVID-19. Data came from immunoSEQ multiplex PCR; TCRdb stores just in-frame clones and leaves some out. The profile shows about 330,000 clones, 70% to 90% of them singletons. Input material: PBMCs or T cells enriched from blood (not recorded which). The source of these receptors is a woman aged 30 to 39 who had recovered from COVID-19.

The chain is built from TRBV5-4 and TRBJ2-7; perhaps TRBD1 as D (5 bases). The CDR3 runs 13 residues. Trimming left V 2 bases short and J 3 bases short, with 9 bases between. CDR1 is SGHNT, CDR2 YYREEE, per germline (reference sequence). CDR3 loop: CASSFDRDYEQYF. In DNA, the CDR3 is TGTGCCAGCAGCTTCGACAGAGACTACGAGCAGTACTTC.

This clone was seen only once. This rearrangement joins TRBV30 to TRBJ1-1; D remains unclear. Germline V gene lookup returns CDR1 GTSNPN and CDR2 SVGIG (reference sequence). The CDR3 is 13 amino acids. Trimming pared 5 bases from V and 8 bases from J, leaving 18 bases between. The CDR3 DNA is TGTGCCTGGGATGAATTTCCCGCGAGGGAAGCTTTCTTT. Its protein is CAWDEFPAREAFF. The variable domain in full, with the rest retrieved from reference TRBV30 and TRBJ1-1, is SQTIHQWPATLVQPVGSPLSLECTVEGTSNPNLYWYRQAAGRGLQLLFYSVGIGQISSEVPQNLSASRPQDRQFILSSKKLLLSDSGFYLCAWDEFPAREAFFGQGTRLTVV.

CDR3 in amino acids: CASSLVGGRGGPYEQYF. The CDR3 DNA sequence: TGTGCCAGCAGCTTGGTCGGTGGGCGGGGGGGCCCTTACGAGCAGTACTTC. The chain combines TRBV5-5 with TRBJ2-7, with 9 bases matching TRBD2. Trimming at V came to 0 bases and at J to 4 bases, leaving 11 bases not matched to a gene. The length of the CDR3 is 17 residues. Germline V lookup: CDR1 SGHKS, CDR2 YYEKEE (reference sequence). Variable domain in full (rest from reference TRBV5-5 and TRBJ2-7): DAGVTQSPTHLIKTRGQQVTLRCSPISGHKSVSWYQQVLGQGPQFIFQYYEKEERGRGNFPDRFSARQFPNYSSELNVNALLLGDSALYLCASSLVGGRGGPYEQYFGPGTRLTVT.

The chain links TRBV11-2 to TRBJ1-2; D is uncertain. This CDR3 is 15 amino acids long. The germline V gene has CDR1 SGHAT and CDR2 FQNNGV. Between the trimmed V and J ends, which lost 5 bases and 4 bases, there was a span of 17 bases. The CDR3 is CASSGLKGALYGYTF. The CDR3 bases are TGTGCCAGCAGCGGACTAAAGGGCGCTCTCTATGGCTACACCTTC.

This chain connects TRBV15 to TRBJ1-1, with TRBD1 as a possible D gene (5 bases). Germline V CDR1 and CDR2: LNHNV, YYDKDF (reference sequence). The CDR3 sequence is 12 residues long. V was shortened by 3 bases and J by 7 bases, with 9 bases between the two germline ends. The CDR3 DNA follows: TGTGCCACCAGCAGTATAGACAGTGAAGCTTTCTTT. Translated: CATSSIDSEAFF.

V is TRBV5-1 and J is TRBJ2-2; the D gene is possibly TRBD1 (6 bases). Between the trimmed V and J ends, which lost 3 bases and 1 base, there was a span of 13 bases. Germline V gene lookup returns CDR1 SGHRS and CDR2 YFSETQ. The CDR3 loop spans 16 amino acids. CDR3 residues: CASSSLGDKNTGELFF. The DNA for the CDR3 is TGCGCCAGCAGCTCATTGGGGGACAAGAACACCGGGGAGCTGTTTTTT. The entire variable domain, with the rest obtained from reference TRBV5-1 and TRBJ2-2, is as follows: KAGVTQTPRYLIKTRGQQVTLSCSPISGHRSVSWYQQTPGQGLQFLFEYFSETQRNKGNFPGRFSGRQFSNSRSEMNVSTLELGDSALYLCASSSLGDKNTGELFFGEGSRLTVL.

The chain is built from TRBV7-8 and TRBJ2-3; 9 nucleotides agree with TRBD2. The CDR3 covers 15 residues. Trimming at V came to 4 bases and at J to 3 bases, leaving 5 bases not matched to a gene. Germline CDR1 and CDR2: SGHVS and FQNEAQ. The CDR3 is CASSYSGGGTDTQYF. In DNA, the CDR3 is TGTGCCAGCAGCTATAGCGGGGGAGGAACAGATACGCAGTATTTT.

The chain recombines TRBV7-6 with TRBJ1-6, with 7 nucleotides matching TRBD1. The CDR3 has 15 residues. Germline V CDR1 and CDR2: SGHVS, FNYEAQ. V dropped 0 bases and J dropped 8; count of bases not matched to a gene: 4. CDR3 bases: TGTGCCAGCAGCTTAGCGGCAGGGGGAGATTCACCCCTCCACTTT. Its translation: CASSLAAGGDSPLHF.

V is TRBV7-2 and J is TRBJ2-1; unclear D gene. CDR3 length: 14 residues. Germline V gives CDR1 SGHTA, CDR2 FQGNSA. The ends were cut back, 2 bases at V and 0 bases at J, with 5 bases in the middle. The DNA for the CDR3 is TGTGCCAGCAGCTTATATCGCTCCTACAATGAGCAGTTCTTC. It specifies CASSLYRSYNEQFF. Full variable domain (rest looked up from reference TRBV7-2 and TRBJ2-1): GAGVSQSPSNKVTEKGKDVELRCDPISGHTALYWYRQSLGQGLEFLIYFQGNSAPDKSGLPSDRFSAERTGGSVSTLTIQRTQQEDSAVYLCASSLYRSYNEQFFGPGTRLTVL.

The V gene is TRBV7-2, the J gene TRBJ1-2; the D gene is possibly TRBD1 (5 bases). Trimming shortened V by 5 bases and J by 8 bases, and 18 bases separated the two germline ends. CDR1 is SGHTA, CDR2 FQGNSA, per germline. The CDR3 sequence is 14 residues long. The DNA of the CDR3 is TGTGCCAGCAGCAGACAAGCCCAGGGTCGAGGCTACACCTTC. It encodes CASSRQAQGRGYTF. Drawing the rest from reference TRBV7-2 and TRBJ1-2, the complete variable domain is GAGVSQSPSNKVTEKGKDVELRCDPISGHTALYWYRQSLGQGLEFLIYFQGNSAPDKSGLPSDRFSAERTGGSVSTLTIQRTQQEDSAVYLCASSRQAQGRGYTFGSGTRLTVV.